The T cell receptor beta chain under discussion was sequenced for a study of shared clonotypes between healthy human individuals. Points from the study as a whole: Large sequencing depth failed to make sorted-subset sequencing complete, rarefaction showed.

TCRdb's copy holds only in-frame clones and misses some; the assay was immunoSEQ multiplex PCR. The table includes some 2,500,000 clones, approximately 93% detected once. On this clone itself: What it binds is unknown.

The TCR originated in a man aged 18 to 29 in good health. Some clones in this sample may be carry-over from other donors' samples. Sequencing was done on a sample of naive CD4+ T cells from PBMCs. Subset of the sample: CD45RA+ positively selected.

The CDR3 is CASSMADYSGNTIYF. CDR3 bases: TGTGCCAGTAGTATGGCAGACTACTCTGGAAACACCATATATTTT. J is TRBJ1-3 and V is TRBV19; D not certain. In germline, CDR1 is LNHDA, CDR2 SQIVND (reference sequence). Deletions cut 3 bases from V and 0 bases from J, with 9 bases between. The CDR3 has 15 amino acids.